Reported below is one T cell receptor (beta chain). Here immunoSEQ multiplex PCR was the method, and the copy in TCRdb shows in-frame clones only, minus some. The sample lists around 180,000 clones, around 83% seen once, with over 1.5% in the top ten. V was shortened by 6 bases and J by 11 bases, with 23 bases between the two germline ends. The V gene's germline CDR1 is KGHSH and CDR2 LQKENI. This CDR3 comprises 15 residues. The data derive from a study of blood T cell repertoires in COVID-19. The receptor's source is a human donor in a cohort sampled during active COVID-19. Specimen: peripheral blood. The genes are TRBV18 and TRBJ1-5; D gene uncertain. CDR3: CASSPDPSGLKAQHF. CDR3 DNA sequence: TGTGCCAGCTCCCCTGATCCAAGCGGCCTAAAGGCCCAGCATTTT.